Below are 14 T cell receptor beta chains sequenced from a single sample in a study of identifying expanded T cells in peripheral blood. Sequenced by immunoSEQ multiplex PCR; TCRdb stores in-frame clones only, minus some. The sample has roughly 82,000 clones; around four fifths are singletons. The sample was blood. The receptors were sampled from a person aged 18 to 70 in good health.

CDR3 region: CASSRGLAGDEQYF. Written as DNA, the CDR3 is TGTGCCAGCAGCAGGGGACTAGCGGGAGACGAGCAGTACTTC. The V gene is TRBV5-8, the J gene TRBJ2-7, with 14 bases aligning to TRBD2. J gave up 5 bases and V 4 bases, and 2 bases lay outside the gene matches. The CDR3 runs 14 residues. Germline CDR1 SGHTS, CDR2 YDEGEE. The entire variable domain, with the rest obtained from reference TRBV5-8 and TRBJ2-7, is as follows: EAGVTQSPTHLIKTRGQQATLRCSPISGHTSVYWYQQALGLGLQFLLWYDEGEERNRGNFPPRFSGRQFPNYSSELNVNALELEDSALYLCASSRGLAGDEQYFGPGTRLTVT.

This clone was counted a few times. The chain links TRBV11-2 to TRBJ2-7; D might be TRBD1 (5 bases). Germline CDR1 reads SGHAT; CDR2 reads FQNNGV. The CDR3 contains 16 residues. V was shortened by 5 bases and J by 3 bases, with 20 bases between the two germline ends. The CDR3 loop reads CASSRATVSSIYEQYF. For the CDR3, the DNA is TGTGCCAGCAGCCGGGCGACAGTAAGTAGTATCTACGAGCAGTACTTC. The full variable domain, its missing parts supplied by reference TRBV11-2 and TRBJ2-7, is EAGVAQSPRYKIIEKRQSVAFWCNPISGHATLYWYQQILGQGPKLLIQFQNNGVVDDSQLPKDRFSAERLKGVDSTLKIQPAKLEDSAVYLCASSRATVSSIYEQYFGPGTRLTVT.

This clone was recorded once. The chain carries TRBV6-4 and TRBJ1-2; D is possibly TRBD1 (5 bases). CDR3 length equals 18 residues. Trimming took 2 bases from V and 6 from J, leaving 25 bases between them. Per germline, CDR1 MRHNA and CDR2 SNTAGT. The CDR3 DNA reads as TGTGCCAGCAGTGACCGCGCCGGGGCGAATACGAGGATGGATGGCTACACCTTC. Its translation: CASSDRAGANTRMDGYTF.

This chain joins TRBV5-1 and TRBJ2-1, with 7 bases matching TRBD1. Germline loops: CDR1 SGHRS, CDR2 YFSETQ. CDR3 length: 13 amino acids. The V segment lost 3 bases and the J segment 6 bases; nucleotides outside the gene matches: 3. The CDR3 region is CASSSGTVNEQFF. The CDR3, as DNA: TGCGCCAGCAGCTCGGGGACAGTCAATGAGCAGTTCTTC. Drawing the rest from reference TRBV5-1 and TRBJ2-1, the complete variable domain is KAGVTQTPRYLIKTRGQQVTLSCSPISGHRSVSWYQQTPGQGLQFLFEYFSETQRNKGNFPGRFSGRQFSNSRSEMNVSTLELGDSALYLCASSSGTVNEQFFGPGTRLTVL.

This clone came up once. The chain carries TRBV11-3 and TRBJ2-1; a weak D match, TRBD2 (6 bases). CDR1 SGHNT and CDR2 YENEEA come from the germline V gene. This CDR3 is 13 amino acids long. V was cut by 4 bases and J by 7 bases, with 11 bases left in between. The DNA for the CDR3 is TGTGCCAGCAGCTCAAGGGACTTTAATGAGCAGTTCTTC. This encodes CASSSRDFNEQFF.

This CDR3 reads CASSYGGSGELFF. The CDR3, as DNA: TGTGCCAGCAGTTACGGGGGCTCCGGGGAGCTGTTTTTT. The chain is built from TRBV6-5 and TRBJ2-2, with D possibly matching TRBD1 (6 bases). Trimming removed 2 bases from V and 6 bases from J, with 7 bases in between. Per the germline V gene, CDR1 is MNHEY and CDR2 is SVGAGI. The CDR3 loop spans 13 amino acids.

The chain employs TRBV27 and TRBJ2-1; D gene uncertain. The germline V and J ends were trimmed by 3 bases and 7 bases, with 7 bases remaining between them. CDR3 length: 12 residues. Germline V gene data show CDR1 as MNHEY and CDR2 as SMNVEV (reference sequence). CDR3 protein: CASSFRHNEQFF. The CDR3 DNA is TGTGCCAGCAGTTTTAGACATAATGAGCAGTTCTTC.

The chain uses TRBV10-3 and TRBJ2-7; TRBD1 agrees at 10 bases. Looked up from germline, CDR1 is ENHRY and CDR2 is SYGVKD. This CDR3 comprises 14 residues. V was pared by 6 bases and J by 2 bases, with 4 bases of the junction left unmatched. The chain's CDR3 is CAISGTGDPYEQYF. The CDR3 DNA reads TGTGCCATCAGCGGGACAGGGGATCCCTACGAGCAGTACTTC.

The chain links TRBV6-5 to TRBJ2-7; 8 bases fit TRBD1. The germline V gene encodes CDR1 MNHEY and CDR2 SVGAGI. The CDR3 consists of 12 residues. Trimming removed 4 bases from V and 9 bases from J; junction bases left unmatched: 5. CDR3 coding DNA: TGTGCCAGCAGTTCCGGACAGGGCATGCAGTACTTC. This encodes CASSSGQGMQYF.

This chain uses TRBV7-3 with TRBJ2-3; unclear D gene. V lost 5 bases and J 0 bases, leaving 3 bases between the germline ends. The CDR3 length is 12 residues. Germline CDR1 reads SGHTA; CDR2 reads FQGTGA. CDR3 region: CASSTSTDTQYF. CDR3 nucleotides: TGTGCCAGCAGCACGAGCACAGATACGCAGTATTTT.

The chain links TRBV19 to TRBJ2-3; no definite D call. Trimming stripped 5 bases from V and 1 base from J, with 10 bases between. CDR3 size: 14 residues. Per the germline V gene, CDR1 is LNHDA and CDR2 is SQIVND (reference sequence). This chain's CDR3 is CASSPDRGTDTQYF. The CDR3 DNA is TGTGCCAGTAGTCCGGATAGAGGCACAGATACGCAGTATTTT.

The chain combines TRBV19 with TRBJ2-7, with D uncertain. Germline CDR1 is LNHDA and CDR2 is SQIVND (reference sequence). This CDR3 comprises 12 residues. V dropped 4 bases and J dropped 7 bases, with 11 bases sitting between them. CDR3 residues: CASSRTAEEQYF. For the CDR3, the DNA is TGTGCCAGTAGTAGAACTGCGGAAGAGCAGTACTTC.

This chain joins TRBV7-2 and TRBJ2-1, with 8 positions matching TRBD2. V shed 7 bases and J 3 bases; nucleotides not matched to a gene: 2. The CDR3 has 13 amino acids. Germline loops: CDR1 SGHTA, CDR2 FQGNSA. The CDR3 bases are TGTGCCAGCACCACTAGCGGCTACAATGAGCAGTTCTTC. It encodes CASTTSGYNEQFF. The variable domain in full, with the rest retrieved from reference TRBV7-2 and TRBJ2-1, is GAGVSQSPSNKVTEKGKDVELRCDPISGHTALYWYRQSLGQGLEFLIYFQGNSAPDKSGLPSDRFSAERTGGSVSTLTIQRTQQEDSAVYLCASTTSGYNEQFFGPGTRLTVL.

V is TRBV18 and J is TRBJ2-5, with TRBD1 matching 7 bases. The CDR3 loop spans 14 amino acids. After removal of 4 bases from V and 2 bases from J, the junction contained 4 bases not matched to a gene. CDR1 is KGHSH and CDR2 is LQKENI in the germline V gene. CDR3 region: CASSQETGQETQYF. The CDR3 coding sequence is TGTGCCAGCTCACAAGAGACAGGGCAAGAGACCCAGTACTTC.